This T cell receptor (beta chain) emerged from a study of T cell repertoires in cytomegalovirus infection. Findings and caveats of the study: Cumulative frequency of public TCR beta families picked out carriers of CMV plus the relevant HLA.

This clonotype has more than one count but fewer than ten. Its antigen is not known. V shed 3 bases and J shed 0 bases, with 14 bases lying between them. The CDR3 covers 16 residues. TCRdb recomputed calls from the reads with MiXCR, one row per CDR3 protein. The sample consists of about 890,000 distinct CDR3 sequences, approximately 30% of them appearing once. Sample: cultured CD8+ T cells from PBMCs, taken from culture after CMV antigen stimulation. This TCR was recovered from a human donor in good health (CMV status not recorded). Some clones in this sample may be carry-over from other donors' samples. V is TRBV12-3 or TRBV12-4 and J is TRBJ1-2; D call uncertain. In DNA, the CDR3 is TGTGCCAGCAGTTTTCAGGCTACTTTACCTAACTATGGCTACACCTTC. It yields the protein CASSFQATLPNYGYTF.